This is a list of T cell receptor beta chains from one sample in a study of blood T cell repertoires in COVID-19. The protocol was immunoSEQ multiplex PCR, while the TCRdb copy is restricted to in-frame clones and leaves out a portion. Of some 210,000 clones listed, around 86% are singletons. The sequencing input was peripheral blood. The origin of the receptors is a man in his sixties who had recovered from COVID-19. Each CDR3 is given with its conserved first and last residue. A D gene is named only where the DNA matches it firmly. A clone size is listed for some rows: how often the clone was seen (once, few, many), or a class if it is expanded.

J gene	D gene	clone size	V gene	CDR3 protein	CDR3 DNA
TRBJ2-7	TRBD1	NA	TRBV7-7	CASSLGQGPSYEQYF	TGTGCTAGCAGCTTAGGACAGGGCCCGTCCTACGAGCAGTACTTC
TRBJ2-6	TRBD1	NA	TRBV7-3	CASSLWGQTNAASGANVLTF	TGTGCCAGCAGCTTATGGGGACAGACAAACGCCGCCTCTGGGGCCAACGTCCTGACTTTC
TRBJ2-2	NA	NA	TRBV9	CASSVGSPTGGRGGELFF	TGTGCCAGCAGCGTCGGGAGTCCTACAGGGGGGAGGGGCGGGGAGCTGTTTTTT
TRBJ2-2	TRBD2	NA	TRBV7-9	CASSFRFGTTYTGELFF	TGTGCCAGCAGCTTCCGGTTCGGGACTACTTACACCGGGGAGCTGTTTTTT
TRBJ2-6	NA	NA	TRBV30	CAWAKDSPSGANVLTF	TGTGCCTGGGCCAAAGACAGCCCTTCTGGGGCCAACGTCCTGACTTTC
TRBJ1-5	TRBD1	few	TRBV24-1	CATSESGQGYQPQHF	TGTGCCACCAGTGAGTCCGGACAGGGGTATCAGCCCCAGCATTTT
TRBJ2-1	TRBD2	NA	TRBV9	CASSVGGLAGAGEQFF	TGTGCCAGCAGCGTAGGAGGCCTAGCGGGAGCAGGGGAGCAGTTCTTC
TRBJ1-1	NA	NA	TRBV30	CAWSPRTEAFF	TGTGCCTGGAGTCCCAGAACTGAAGCTTTCTTT
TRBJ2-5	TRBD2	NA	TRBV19	CASSILSGGQETQYF	TGTGCCAGTAGTATCCTTAGCGGGGGCCAAGAGACCCAGTACTTC
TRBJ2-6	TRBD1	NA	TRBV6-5	CASSYKGAWANVLTF	TGTGCCAGCAGTTACAAGGGGGCTTGGGCCAACGTCCTGACTTTC